The clone carrying this T cell receptor (beta chain) was detected ten times or more. What it binds is unknown. With 1 base clipped from V and 2 bases from J, the junction kept 1 base outside the gene matches. CDR1 is SEHNR, CDR2 FQNEAQ, per germline (reference sequence). There are 15 residues in the CDR3. This record belongs to a study of T cell repertoires in cytomegalovirus infection. On the study more broadly: CMV infection and matching HLA type were both indicated by public TCR beta signatures.

Each CDR3 protein gets one entry after TCRdb re-called the reads with MiXCR. The data show about 110,000 distinct CDR3 sequences, over 9.5% seen once. General study results and limits: Cumulative public TCR beta family frequency identified CMV carriers with the relevant HLA. CMV-specific TCR beta clonotypes restricted by HLA-C were the ones dominating the ex vivo response.

The sequenced sample was PBMCs, sequenced either directly or after in vitro stimulation (not recorded which). The chain combines TRBV7-9 with TRBJ2-1; 8 bases line up with TRBD2. The sequence came from a human donor in good health (CMV status not recorded). Some clones in this sample may be carry-over from other donors' samples. CDR3: CASSLVGLAYNEQFF. In DNA, the CDR3 is TGTGCCAGCAGCTTAGTGGGACTAGCCTACAATGAGCAGTTCTTC.